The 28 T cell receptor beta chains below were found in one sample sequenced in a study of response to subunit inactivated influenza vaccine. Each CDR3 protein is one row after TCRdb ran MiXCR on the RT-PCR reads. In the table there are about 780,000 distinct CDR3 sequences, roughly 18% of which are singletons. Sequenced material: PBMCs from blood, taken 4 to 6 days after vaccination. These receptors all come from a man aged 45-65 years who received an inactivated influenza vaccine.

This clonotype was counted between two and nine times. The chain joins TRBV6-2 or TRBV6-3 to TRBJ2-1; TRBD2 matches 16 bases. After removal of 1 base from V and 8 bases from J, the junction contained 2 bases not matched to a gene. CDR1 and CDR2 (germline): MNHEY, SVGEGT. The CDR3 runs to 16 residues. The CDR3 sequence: CASSYLGLAGGDEQFF. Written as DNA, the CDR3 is TGTGCCAGCAGTTACTTGGGACTAGCGGGAGGGGATGAGCAGTTCTTC.

The CDR3 loop is CASSEIGFQPQHF. Here the CDR3 DNA reads TGTGCCAGCAGTGAAATTGGGTTTCAGCCCCAGCATTTT. This sequence joins TRBV6-1 and TRBJ1-5, with D hard to call. Germline values: CDR1 MNHNS, CDR2 SASEGT. This CDR3 spans 13 amino acids. Trimming left V 2 bases short and J 6 bases short, with 8 bases between.

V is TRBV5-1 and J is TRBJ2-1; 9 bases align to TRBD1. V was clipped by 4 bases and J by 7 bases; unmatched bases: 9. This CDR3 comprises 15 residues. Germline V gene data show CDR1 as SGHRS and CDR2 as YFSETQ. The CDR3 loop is CASSPQGAVQNEQFF. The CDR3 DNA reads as TGCGCCAGCAGCCCACAGGGGGCCGTTCAGAATGAGCAGTTCTTC. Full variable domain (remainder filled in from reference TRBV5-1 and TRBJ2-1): KAGVTQTPRYLIKTRGQQVTLSCSPISGHRSVSWYQQTPGQGLQFLFEYFSETQRNKGNFPGRFSGRQFSNSRSEMNVSTLELGDSALYLCASSPQGAVQNEQFFGPGTRLTVL.

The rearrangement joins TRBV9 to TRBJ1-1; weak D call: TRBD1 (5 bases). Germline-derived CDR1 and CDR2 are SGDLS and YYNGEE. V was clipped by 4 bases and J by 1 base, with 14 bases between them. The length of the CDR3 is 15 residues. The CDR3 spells CASSPAPGRNTEAFF. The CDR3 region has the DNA TGTGCCAGCAGCCCAGCCCCGGGACGGAACACTGAAGCTTTCTTT. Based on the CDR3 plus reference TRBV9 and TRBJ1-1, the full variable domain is DSGVTQTPKHLITATGQRVTLRCSPRSGDLSVYWYQQSLDQGLQFLIQYYNGEERAKGNILERFSAQQFPDLHSELNLSSLELGDSALYFCASSPAPGRNTEAFFGQGTRLTVV.

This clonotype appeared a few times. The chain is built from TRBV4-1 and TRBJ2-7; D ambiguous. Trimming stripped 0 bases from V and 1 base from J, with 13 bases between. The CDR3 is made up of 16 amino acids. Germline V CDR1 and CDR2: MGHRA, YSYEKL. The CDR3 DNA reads TGCGCCAGCAGCCAAGATTCAACTGTCTTTTCCTACGAGCAGTACTTC. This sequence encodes CASSQDSTVFSYEQYF.

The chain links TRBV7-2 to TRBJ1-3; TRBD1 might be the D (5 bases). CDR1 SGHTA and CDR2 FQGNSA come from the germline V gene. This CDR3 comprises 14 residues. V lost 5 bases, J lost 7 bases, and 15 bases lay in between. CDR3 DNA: TGTGCCAGCAGCGAACGGGCAGGGAAGAACACCATATATTTT. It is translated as CASSERAGKNTIYF. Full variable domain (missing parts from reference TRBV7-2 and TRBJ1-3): GAGVSQSPSNKVTEKGKDVELRCDPISGHTALYWYRQSLGQGLEFLIYFQGNSAPDKSGLPSDRFSAERTGGSVSTLTIQRTQQEDSAVYLCASSERAGKNTIYFGEGSWLTVV.

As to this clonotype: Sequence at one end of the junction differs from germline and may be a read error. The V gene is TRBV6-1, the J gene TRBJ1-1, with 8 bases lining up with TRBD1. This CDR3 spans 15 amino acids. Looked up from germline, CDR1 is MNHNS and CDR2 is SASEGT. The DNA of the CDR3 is TGTGCCAGCAGTGCGACAGGGGTTGGGAACACTGAAGCTTTATTT. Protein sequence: CASSATGVGNTEALF.

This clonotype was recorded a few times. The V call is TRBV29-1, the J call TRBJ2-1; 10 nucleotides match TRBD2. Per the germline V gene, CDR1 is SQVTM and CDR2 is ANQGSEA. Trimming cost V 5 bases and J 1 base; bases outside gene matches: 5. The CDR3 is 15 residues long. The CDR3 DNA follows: TGCAGCGTTCGGGCTAGCGGGAGATCCTACAATGAGCAGTTCTTC. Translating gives CSVRASGRSYNEQFF.

CDR3 residues: CASSVGSVAGGLDTQYF. The CDR3 DNA reads TGTGCCAGCAGCGTAGGATCCGTAGCGGGAGGGCTTGATACGCAGTATTTT. This sequence joins TRBV9 and TRBJ2-3, with 11 bases matching TRBD2. Germline CDR1 SGDLS, CDR2 YYNGEE. J gave up 6 bases and V 0 bases, and 9 bases lay outside the gene matches. CDR3 length: 17 residues.

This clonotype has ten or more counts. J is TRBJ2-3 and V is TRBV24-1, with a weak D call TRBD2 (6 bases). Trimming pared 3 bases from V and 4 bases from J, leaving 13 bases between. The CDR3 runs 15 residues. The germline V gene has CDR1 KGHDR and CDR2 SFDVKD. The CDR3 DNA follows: TGTGCCACCAGTGATATTCGCGGGGCGGCAGATACGCAGTATTTT. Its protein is CATSDIRGAADTQYF.

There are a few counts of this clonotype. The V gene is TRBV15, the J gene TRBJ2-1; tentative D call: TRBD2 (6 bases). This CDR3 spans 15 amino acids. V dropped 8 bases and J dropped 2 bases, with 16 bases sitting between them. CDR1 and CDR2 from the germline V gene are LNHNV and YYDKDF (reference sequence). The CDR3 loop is CATAETGVAYNEQFF. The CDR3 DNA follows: TGTGCCACCGCGGAAACGGGAGTCGCCTACAATGAGCAGTTCTTC.

In DNA form, the CDR3 reads TGCGCCAGCAGCCAAGACCGACTACAGGGTTGGGAGCAGTACTTC. It translates to CASSQDRLQGWEQYF. The genes are TRBV4-3 and TRBJ2-7; TRBD1 is a possible D gene (6 bases). The CDR3 is 15 residues long. The germline V gene has CDR1 LGHNA and CDR2 YSLEER. The germline V and J ends were trimmed by 0 bases and 7 bases, with 16 bases remaining between them.

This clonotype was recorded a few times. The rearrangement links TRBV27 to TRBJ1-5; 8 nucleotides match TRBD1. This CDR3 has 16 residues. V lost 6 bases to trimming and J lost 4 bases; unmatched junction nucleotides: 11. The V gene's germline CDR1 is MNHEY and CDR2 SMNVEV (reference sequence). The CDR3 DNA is TGTGCCAGCAGCCCTCACGACAGGGGCGATAATCAGCCCCAGCATTTT. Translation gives CASSPHDRGDNQPQHF.

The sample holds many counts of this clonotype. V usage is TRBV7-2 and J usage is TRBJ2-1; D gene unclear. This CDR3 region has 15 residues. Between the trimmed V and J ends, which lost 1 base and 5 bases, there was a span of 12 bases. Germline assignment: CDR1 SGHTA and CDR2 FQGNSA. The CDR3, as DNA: TGTGCCAGCAGCTTAGACCAGATAGGGCACAATGAGCAGTTCTTC. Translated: CASSLDQIGHNEQFF. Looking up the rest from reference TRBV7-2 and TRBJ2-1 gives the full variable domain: GAGVSQSPSNKVTEKGKDVELRCDPISGHTALYWYRQSLGQGLEFLIYFQGNSAPDKSGLPSDRFSAERTGGSVSTLTIQRTQQEDSAVYLCASSLDQIGHNEQFFGPGTRLTVL.

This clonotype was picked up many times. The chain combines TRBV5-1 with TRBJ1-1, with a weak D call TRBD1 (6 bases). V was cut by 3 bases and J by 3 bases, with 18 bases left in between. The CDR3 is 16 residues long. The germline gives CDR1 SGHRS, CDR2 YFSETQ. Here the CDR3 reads CASSSTTGTIHTEAFF. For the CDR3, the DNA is TGCGCCAGCAGCTCCACGACCGGGACAATCCACACTGAAGCTTTCTTT.

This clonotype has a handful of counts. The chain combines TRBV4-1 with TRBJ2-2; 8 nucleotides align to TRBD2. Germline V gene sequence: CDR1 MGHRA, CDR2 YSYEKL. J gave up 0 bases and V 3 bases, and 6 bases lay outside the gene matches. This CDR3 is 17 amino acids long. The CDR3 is CASSHPSGWTNTGELFF. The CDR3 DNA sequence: TGCGCCAGCAGCCACCCTAGCGGGTGGACGAACACCGGGGAGCTGTTTTTT.

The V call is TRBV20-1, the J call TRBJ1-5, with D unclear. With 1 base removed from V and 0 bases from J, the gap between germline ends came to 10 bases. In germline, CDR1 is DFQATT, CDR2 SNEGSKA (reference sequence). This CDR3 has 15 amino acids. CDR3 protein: CSARGSGYSNQPQHF. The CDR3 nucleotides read TGCAGTGCTAGAGGATCGGGATATAGCAATCAGCCCCAGCATTTT.

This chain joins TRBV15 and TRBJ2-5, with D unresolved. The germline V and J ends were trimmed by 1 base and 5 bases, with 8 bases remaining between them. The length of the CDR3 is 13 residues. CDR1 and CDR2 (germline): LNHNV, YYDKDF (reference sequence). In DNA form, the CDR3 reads TGTGCCACCAGCAGAGGGTCCGGGGAGACCCAGTACTTC. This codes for CATSRGSGETQYF.

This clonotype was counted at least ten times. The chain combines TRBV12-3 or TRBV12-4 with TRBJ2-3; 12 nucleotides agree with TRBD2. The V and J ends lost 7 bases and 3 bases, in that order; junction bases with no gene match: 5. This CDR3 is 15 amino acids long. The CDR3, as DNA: TGTGCCAGCATCCAAGGACTAGCGGGAACAGATACGCAGTATTTT. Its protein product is CASIQGLAGTDTQYF.

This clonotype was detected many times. CDR3 nucleotide sequence: TGCGCCAGCAGCCAAGATGGGGGTCAAGACGAGCAGTACTTC. Translated, it gives CASSQDGGQDEQYF. The chain combines TRBV4-3 with TRBJ2-7, with D perhaps given as TRBD1 or TRBD2 (5 bases each). The CDR3 extends over 14 amino acids. V gave up 0 bases and J gave up 5 bases, with 11 bases separating them. Germline CDR1 and CDR2: LGHNA and YSLEER.

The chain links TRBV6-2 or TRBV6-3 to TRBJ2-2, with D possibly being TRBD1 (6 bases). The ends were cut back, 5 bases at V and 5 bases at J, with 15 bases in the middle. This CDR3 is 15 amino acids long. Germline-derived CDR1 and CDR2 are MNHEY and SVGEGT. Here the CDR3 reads CASSRTDWHTGELFF. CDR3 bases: TGTGCCAGCAGTAGGACAGACTGGCATACCGGGGAGCTGTTTTTT.

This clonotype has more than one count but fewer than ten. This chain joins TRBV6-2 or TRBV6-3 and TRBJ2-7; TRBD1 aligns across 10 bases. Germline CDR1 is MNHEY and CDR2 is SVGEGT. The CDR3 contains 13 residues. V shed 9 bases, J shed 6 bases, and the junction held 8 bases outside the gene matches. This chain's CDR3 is CASRRTGGAEQYF. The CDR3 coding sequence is TGTGCCAGTCGTAGGACAGGGGGTGCCGAGCAGTACTTC.

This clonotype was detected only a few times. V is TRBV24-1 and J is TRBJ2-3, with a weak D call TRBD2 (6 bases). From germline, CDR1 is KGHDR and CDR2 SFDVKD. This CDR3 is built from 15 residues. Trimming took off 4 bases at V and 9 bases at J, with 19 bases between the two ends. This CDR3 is CATSEPGTVLRTQYF. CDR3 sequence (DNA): TGTGCCACCAGTGAGCCCGGGACTGTCCTTAGAACGCAGTATTTT.

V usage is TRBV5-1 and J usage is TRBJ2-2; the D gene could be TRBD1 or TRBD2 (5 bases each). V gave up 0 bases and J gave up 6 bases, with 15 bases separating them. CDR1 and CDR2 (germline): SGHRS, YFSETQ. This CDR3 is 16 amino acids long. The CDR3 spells CASSLDGGRGAGELFF. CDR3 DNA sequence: TGCGCCAGCAGCTTGGATGGGGGTCGCGGCGCCGGGGAGCTGTTTTTT.

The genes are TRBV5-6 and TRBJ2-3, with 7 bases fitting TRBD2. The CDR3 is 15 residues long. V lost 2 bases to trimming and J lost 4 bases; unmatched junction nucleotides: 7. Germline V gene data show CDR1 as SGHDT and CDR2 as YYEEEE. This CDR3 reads CASSFREAGPDTQYF. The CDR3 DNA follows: TGTGCCAGCAGCTTCCGAGAAGCGGGACCAGATACGCAGTATTTT.

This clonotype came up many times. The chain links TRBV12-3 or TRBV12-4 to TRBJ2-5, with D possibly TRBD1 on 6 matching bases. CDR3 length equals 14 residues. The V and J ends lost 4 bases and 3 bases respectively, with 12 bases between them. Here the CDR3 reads CASSWAGAEETQYF. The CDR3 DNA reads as TGTGCCAGCAGTTGGGCAGGGGCCGAAGAGACCCAGTACTTC.

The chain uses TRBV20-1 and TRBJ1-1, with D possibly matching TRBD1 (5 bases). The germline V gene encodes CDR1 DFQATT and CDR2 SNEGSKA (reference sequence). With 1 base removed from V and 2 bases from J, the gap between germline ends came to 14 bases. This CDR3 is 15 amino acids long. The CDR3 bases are TGCAGTGCTAGAGCGCCTCTGGGGCCCAACACTGAAGCTTTCTTT. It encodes CSARAPLGPNTEAFF.

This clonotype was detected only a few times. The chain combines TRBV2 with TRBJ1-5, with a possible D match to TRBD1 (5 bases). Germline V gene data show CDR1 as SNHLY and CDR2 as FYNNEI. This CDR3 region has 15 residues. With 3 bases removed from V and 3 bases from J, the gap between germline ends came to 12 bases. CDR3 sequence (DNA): TGTGCCAGCAGTGAGGTCAGGGACCACAATCAGCCCCAGCATTTT. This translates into CASSEVRDHNQPQHF.